This T cell receptor (beta chain) is drawn from a study of blood T cell repertoires in COVID-19. Turning to the study itself: Donors in the United States, Italy and Spain gave samples during acute or convalescent COVID-19. Sources were T cells, B-cell-depleted T cells, or PBMCs; the material itself was cDNA or gDNA.

Study processing details: Nucleated cell number was recorded as an estimate derived from reference gene primer amplification. Sequenced by immunoSEQ multiplex PCR; TCRdb stores in-frame clones only, minus some. V, J and clone size are taken as reported in that table, and D and trimming were inferred from the DNA itself. In the table there are around 39,000 clones, around 86% of which are singletons. From germline, CDR1 is MNHNY and CDR2 SVGAGI (reference sequence). The V gene lost 6 bases and the J gene lost 6 bases, with 12 bases spanning the gap. CDR3 length equals 13 residues. The sample taken for sequencing was peripheral blood. The receptor was isolated from a man between 60 and 75 years old with active COVID-19. The chain combines TRBV6-6 with TRBJ2-1; D is possibly TRBD2 (6 bases). CDR3 protein: CASRPETSNEQFF. CDR3 in DNA: TGTGCCAGCAGACCCGAGACTAGCAATGAGCAGTTCTTC.